This note documents a single TCR beta chain sequence. The data derive from a study of blood T cell repertoires in COVID-19. The assay was immunoSEQ multiplex PCR, and TCRdb's table has in-frame clones only and misses some. The sample carries about 290,000 clones, roughly 80% recorded once. The sequenced sample was peripheral blood. The receptor's source is a woman aged 45-59 years with active or convalescent COVID-19.

CDR3 DNA sequence: TGCAGCGCATCTGCGGCGGGAGGGGGGGACGAGCAGTACTTC. This translates into CSASAAGGGDEQYF. The rearrangement uses TRBV29-1 and TRBJ2-7; TRBD2 aligns across 9 bases. The V segment lost 7 bases and the J segment 5 bases; nucleotides outside the gene matches: 12. This CDR3 spans 14 amino acids. Germline V gives CDR1 SQVTM, CDR2 ANQGSEA.